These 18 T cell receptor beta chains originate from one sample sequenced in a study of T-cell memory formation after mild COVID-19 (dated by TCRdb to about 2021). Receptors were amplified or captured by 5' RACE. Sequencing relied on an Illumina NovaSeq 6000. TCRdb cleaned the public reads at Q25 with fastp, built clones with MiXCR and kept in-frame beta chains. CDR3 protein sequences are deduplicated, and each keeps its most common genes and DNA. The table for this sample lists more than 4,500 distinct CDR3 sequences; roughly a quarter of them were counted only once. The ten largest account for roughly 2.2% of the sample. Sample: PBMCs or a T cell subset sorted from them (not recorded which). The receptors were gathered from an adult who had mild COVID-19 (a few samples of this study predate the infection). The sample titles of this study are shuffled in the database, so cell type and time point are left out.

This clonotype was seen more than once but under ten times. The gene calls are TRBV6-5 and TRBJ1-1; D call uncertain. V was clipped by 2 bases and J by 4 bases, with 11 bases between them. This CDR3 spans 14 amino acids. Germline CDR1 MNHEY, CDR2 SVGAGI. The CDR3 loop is CASSYGGLPTEAFF. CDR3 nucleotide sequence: TGTGCCAGCAGTTACGGTGGGCTCCCCACTGAAGCTTTCTTT.

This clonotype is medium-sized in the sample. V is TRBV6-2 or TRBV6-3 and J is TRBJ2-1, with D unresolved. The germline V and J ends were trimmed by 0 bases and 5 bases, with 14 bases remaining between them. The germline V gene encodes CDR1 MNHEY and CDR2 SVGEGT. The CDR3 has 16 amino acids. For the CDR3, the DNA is TGTGCCAGCAGTTACTCTCGATCCGTCCTCCACAATGAGCAGTTCTTC. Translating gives CASSYSRSVLHNEQFF.

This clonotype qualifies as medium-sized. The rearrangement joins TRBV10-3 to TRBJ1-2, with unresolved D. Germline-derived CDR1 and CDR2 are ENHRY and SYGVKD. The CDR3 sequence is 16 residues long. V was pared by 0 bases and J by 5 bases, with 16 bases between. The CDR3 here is CAISESEQALRYGYTF. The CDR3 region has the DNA TGTGCCATCAGTGAGTCGGAGCAGGCCCTTAGGTATGGCTACACCTTC.

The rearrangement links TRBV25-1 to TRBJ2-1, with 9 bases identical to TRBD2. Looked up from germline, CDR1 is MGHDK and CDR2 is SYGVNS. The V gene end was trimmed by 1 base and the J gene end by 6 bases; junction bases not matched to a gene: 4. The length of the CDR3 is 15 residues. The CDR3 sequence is CASSELAGEVNEQFF. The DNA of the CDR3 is TGTGCCAGCAGTGAATTAGCGGGGGAGGTCAATGAGCAGTTCTTC.

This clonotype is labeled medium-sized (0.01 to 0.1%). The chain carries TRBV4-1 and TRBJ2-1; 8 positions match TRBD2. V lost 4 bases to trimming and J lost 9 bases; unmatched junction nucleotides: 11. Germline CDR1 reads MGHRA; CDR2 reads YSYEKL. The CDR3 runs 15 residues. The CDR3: CASSPDSGGPGEQFF. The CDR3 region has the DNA TGCGCCAGCAGCCCCGACTCGGGGGGGCCAGGTGAGCAGTTCTTC.

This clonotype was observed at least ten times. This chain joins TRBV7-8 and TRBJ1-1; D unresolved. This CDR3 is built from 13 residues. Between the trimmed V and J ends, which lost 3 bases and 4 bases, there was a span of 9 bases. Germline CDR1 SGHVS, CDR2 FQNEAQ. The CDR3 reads CASSLVTGTEAFF. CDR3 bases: TGTGCCAGCAGCTTGGTGACTGGCACTGAAGCTTTCTTT.

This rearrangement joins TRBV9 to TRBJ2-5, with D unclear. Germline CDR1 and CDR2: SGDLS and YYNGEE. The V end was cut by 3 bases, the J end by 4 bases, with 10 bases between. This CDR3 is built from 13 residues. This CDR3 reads CASSEQESETQYF. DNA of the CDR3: TGTGCCAGCAGCGAGCAGGAGTCAGAGACCCAGTACTTC.

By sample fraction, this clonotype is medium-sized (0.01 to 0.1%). The CDR3 loop reads CASSSGTVYEQYF. CDR3 sequence (DNA): TGCGCCAGCAGTTCCGGGACAGTCTACGAGCAGTACTTC. The chain links TRBV10-2 to TRBJ2-7, with TRBD1 matching over 7 bases. The junction had 4 bases not matched to a gene; V was cut back by 5 bases and J by 3 bases. This CDR3 contains 13 residues. CDR1 WSHSY and CDR2 SAAADI come from the germline V gene.

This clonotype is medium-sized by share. The CDR3 loop is CASSLRAGGSAQFF. DNA for the CDR3: TGTGCCAGCAGCTTACGTGCTGGAGGCAGCGCGCAGTTCTTC. V is TRBV7-6 and J is TRBJ2-1, with D perhaps matching TRBD2 (5 bases). Trimming shortened V by 2 bases and J by 12 bases, and 17 bases separated the two germline ends. This CDR3 has 14 amino acids. Germline V gene lookup returns CDR1 SGHVS and CDR2 FNYEAQ.

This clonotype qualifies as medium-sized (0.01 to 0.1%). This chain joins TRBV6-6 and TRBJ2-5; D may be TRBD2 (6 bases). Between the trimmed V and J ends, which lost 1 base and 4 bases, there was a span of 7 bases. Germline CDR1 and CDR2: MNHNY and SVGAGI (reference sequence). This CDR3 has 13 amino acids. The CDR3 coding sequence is TGTGCCAGCAGTTACTTCGGGAGAGAGACCCAGTACTTC. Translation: CASSYFGRETQYF.

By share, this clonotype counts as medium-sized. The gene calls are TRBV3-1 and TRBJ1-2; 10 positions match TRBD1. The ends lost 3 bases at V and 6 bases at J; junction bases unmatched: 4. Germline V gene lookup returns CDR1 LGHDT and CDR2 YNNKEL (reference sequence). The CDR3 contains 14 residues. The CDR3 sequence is CASSQRTGGNGYTF. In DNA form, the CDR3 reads TGTGCCAGCAGCCAGAGGACAGGGGGTAATGGCTACACCTTC. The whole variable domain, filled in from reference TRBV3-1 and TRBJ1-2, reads DTAVSQTPKYLVTQMGNDKSIKCEQNLGHDTMYWYKQDSKKFLKIMFSYNNKELIINETVPNRFSPKSPDKAHLNLHINSLELGDSAVYFCASSQRTGGNGYTFGSGTRLTVV.

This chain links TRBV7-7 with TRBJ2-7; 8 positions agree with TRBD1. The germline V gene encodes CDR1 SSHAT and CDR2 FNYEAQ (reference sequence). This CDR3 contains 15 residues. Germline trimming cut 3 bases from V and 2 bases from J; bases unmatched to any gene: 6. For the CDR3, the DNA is TGTGCCAGCAGCTTCGGACAGGGAGATACCTACGAGCAGTACTTC. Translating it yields CASSFGQGDTYEQYF.

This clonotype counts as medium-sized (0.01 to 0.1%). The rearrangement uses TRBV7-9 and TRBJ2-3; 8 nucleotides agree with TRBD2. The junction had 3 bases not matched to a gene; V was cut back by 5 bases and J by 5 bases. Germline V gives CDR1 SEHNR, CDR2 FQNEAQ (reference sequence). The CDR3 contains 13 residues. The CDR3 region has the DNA TGTGCCAGCAGCACCGGGGGGGGAGATACGCAGTATTTT. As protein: CASSTGGGDTQYF.

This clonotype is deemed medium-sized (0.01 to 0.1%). The CDR3 sequence is CASSTLTRVLGNTQYF. The CDR3 DNA is TGTGCCAGCAGCACACTAACTAGGGTTCTCGGGAATACGCAGTATTTT. V and J are TRBV5-6 and TRBJ2-3; perhaps TRBD2 as D (5 bases). The CDR3 totals 16 residues. V was cut by 4 bases and J by 7 bases, with 22 bases left in between. Germline CDR1 is SGHDT and CDR2 is YYEEEE.

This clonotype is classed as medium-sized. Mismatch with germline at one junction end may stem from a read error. The chain's CDR3 is CASSKAESSYNEQFF. DNA for the CDR3: TGTGCCAGCAGTAAAGCGGAGAGCTCCTACAATGAGCAGTTCTTC. The chain recombines TRBV2 with TRBJ2-1; possible D gene TRBD2, 5 bases. Per germline, CDR1 SNHLY and CDR2 FYNNEI. The CDR3 spans 15 residues.

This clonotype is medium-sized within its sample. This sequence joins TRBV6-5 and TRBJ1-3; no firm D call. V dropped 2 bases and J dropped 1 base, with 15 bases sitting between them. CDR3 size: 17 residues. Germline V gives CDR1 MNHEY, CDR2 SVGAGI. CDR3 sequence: CASSYDYRRLSGNTIYF. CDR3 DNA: TGTGCCAGCAGTTACGATTATCGGAGATTATCTGGAAACACCATATATTTT.

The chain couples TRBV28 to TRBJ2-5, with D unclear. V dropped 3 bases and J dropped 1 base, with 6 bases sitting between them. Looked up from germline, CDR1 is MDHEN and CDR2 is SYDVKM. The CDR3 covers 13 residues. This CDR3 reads CASSFPAQETQYF. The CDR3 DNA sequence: TGTGCCAGCAGTTTTCCGGCCCAAGAGACCCAGTACTTC.

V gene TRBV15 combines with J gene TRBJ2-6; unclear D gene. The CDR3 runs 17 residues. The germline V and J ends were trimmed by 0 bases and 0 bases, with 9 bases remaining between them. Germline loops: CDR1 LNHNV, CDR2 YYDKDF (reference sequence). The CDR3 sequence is CATSREGMGSGANVLTF. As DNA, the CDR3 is TGTGCCACCAGCAGAGAGGGTATGGGCTCTGGGGCCAACGTCCTGACTTTC.